Below, 22 T cell receptor beta chains from the same sample are listed, as sequenced in a study of vaccination and CD4 T cells after COVID-19. Treatment noted: roughly 10-day PBMC culture with coronavirus spike peptide pools or control peptides (ViraFEST assay). These receptors lack a known antigen. The Oncomine TCR Beta short-read assay sequenced DNA from cultured CD4+ T cells. Via MiXCR, TCRdb re-called the PCR reads, giving one row per CDR3 protein. This table has over 11,000 distinct CDR3 sequences, 43% appearing once. Sequencing input: cultured CD4+ T cells from blood. These receptors all stem from a human donor with COVID-19.

The sample holds a few counts of this clonotype. The rearrangement links TRBV4-1 to TRBJ2-5; 7 bases map to TRBD2. The CDR3 is 16 amino acids. Looked up from germline, CDR1 is MGHRA and CDR2 is YSYEKL. Losses at the gene ends were 1 base for V and 3 bases for J; bases not matched to a gene: 8. The CDR3 coding sequence is TGCGCCAGCAGCCAAGCTGACCGCCGGGGGGAAGAGACCCAGTACTTC. Translated, it gives CASSQADRRGEETQYF.

The V and J genes are TRBV7-2 and TRBJ1-1; no clear D. CDR1 is SGHTA and CDR2 is FQGNSA in the germline V gene. V lost 4 bases and J lost 3, with 12 bases in between. The CDR3 totals 14 residues. The CDR3 bases are TGTGCCAGCAGCTCCGGGCTATGGGACACTGAAGCTTTCTTT. Its protein product is CASSSGLWDTEAFF. Supplemented by reference TRBV7-2 and TRBJ1-1, the full variable domain reads GAGVSQSPSNKVTEKGKDVELRCDPISGHTALYWYRQSLGQGLEFLIYFQGNSAPDKSGLPSDRFSAERTGGSVSTLTIQRTQQEDSAVYLCASSSGLWDTEAFFGQGTRLTVV.

This chain uses TRBV5-1 with TRBJ1-5; 7 bases line up with TRBD1. CDR3 length equals 14 residues. After removal of 1 base from V and 9 bases from J, the junction contained 7 bases not matched to a gene. Per the germline V gene, CDR1 is SGHRS and CDR2 is YFSETQ. In DNA form, the CDR3 reads TGCGCCAGCAGCTTGTCCACAGGGGTCAGGCCCCAGCATTTT. The encoded protein is CASSLSTGVRPQHF.

CDR3 loop: CSAPGGGLAGGWETQYF. The CDR3, as DNA: TGCAGTGCTCCAGGAGGGGGACTAGCGGGGGGATGGGAGACCCAGTACTTC. The chain carries TRBV20-1 and TRBJ2-5; 15 positions agree with TRBD2. This CDR3 contains 17 residues. The V segment lost 5 bases and the J segment 5 bases; nucleotides outside the gene matches: 12. CDR1 and CDR2 (germline): DFQATT, SNEGSKA (reference sequence).

The chain carries TRBV7-3 and TRBJ2-2, with D maybe TRBD2 (6 bases). The CDR3 loop spans 17 amino acids. V lost 5 bases to trimming and J lost 1 base, with 17 bases between them. Germline V gene data show CDR1 as SGHTA and CDR2 as FQGTGA. Written as DNA, the CDR3 is TGTGCCAGCAGCCCATCATGGCGGGATAGGAACACCGGGGAGCTGTTTTTT. Translating gives CASSPSWRDRNTGELFF.

This clonotype is medium-sized within its sample. The chain couples TRBV7-2 to TRBJ2-7; D is unresolved. The V gene's germline CDR1 is SGHTA and CDR2 FQGNSA. V dropped 3 bases and J dropped 0 bases, with 9 bases sitting between them. The CDR3 extends over 14 amino acids. The CDR3 loop is CASSFGSSSYEQYF. CDR3 DNA: TGTGCCAGCAGCTTCGGCAGTAGCTCCTACGAGCAGTACTTC.

This clonotype is medium-sized (0.01 to 0.1%) in the sample. The rearrangement uses TRBV12-3 or TRBV12-4 and TRBJ1-1; perhaps TRBD1 as D (6 bases). The CDR3 loop spans 13 amino acids. The V end lost 6 bases, the J end lost 1 base, and 9 bases lay between the germline ends. In DNA form, the CDR3 reads TGTGCCAGCAGAGGGGGTCCGAACACTGAAGCTTTCTTT. This translates into CASRGGPNTEAFF.

J is TRBJ2-5 and V is TRBV5-4; a possible D gene is TRBD2 (6 bases). From germline, CDR1 is SGHNT and CDR2 YYREEE (reference sequence). V was pared by 5 bases and J by 1 base, with 9 bases between. This CDR3 has 13 residues. In DNA form, the CDR3 reads TGTGCCAGCAGTCGGGGGATCCAAGAGACCCAGTACTTC. Its translation: CASSRGIQETQYF.

This clonotype has only a few counts. The chain couples TRBV11-3 to TRBJ2-5, with D tentatively TRBD2 (6 bases). CDR3 length: 14 amino acids. Looked up from germline, CDR1 is SGHNT and CDR2 is YENEEA. Trimming took 8 bases from V and 5 from J, leaving 18 bases between them. The CDR3 DNA reads TGTGCCAGCCGAACCGGAGGGTCCCGGGAGACCCAGTACTTC. Its translation is CASRTGGSRETQYF. The whole variable domain, filled in from reference TRBV11-3 and TRBJ2-5, reads EAGVVQSPRYKIIEKKQPVAFWCNPISGHNTLYWYLQNLGQGPELLIRYENEEAVDDSQLPKDRFSAERLKGVDSTLKIQPAELGDSAVYLCASRTGGSRETQYFGPGTRLLVL.

This clonotype was observed a few times. The V and J genes are TRBV11-2 and TRBJ2-7; 8 nucleotides align to TRBD1. The CDR3 is made up of 15 amino acids. Looked up from germline, CDR1 is SGHAT and CDR2 is FQNNGV. V dropped 1 base and J dropped 0; count of bases not matched to a gene: 2. This CDR3 is CASSLVGTGSYEQYF. DNA for the CDR3: TGTGCCAGCAGCTTAGTAGGGACAGGCTCCTACGAGCAGTACTTC.

This clonotype was detected only a few times. The V call is TRBV27, the J call TRBJ2-3, with 9 bases that match TRBD1. The CDR3 is 17 amino acids. Germline-derived CDR1 and CDR2 are MNHEY and SMNVEV (reference sequence). The trim removed 5 bases at V and 3 bases at J, leaving 12 bases unmatched. DNA of the CDR3: TGTGCCAGCAGTCCGGGGACAGGGTTAGGAAGGACAGATACGCAGTATTTT. Encoded protein: CASSPGTGLGRTDTQYF.

The chain is built from TRBV30 and TRBJ1-4; D may be TRBD1 (5 bases). The CDR3 is 16 amino acids. Germline CDR1 GTSNPN, CDR2 SVGIG (reference sequence). Trimming shortened V by 1 base and J by 2 bases, and 14 bases separated the two germline ends. The CDR3 protein is CAWSGARALTNEKLFF. CDR3 sequence (DNA): TGTGCCTGGAGTGGGGCCAGGGCCTTGACTAATGAAAAACTGTTTTTT.

The genes are TRBV5-1 and TRBJ1-6, with D possibly being TRBD1 (5 bases). CDR3 size: 13 residues. Trimming took 4 bases from V and 11 from J, leaving 13 bases between them. In germline, CDR1 is SGHRS, CDR2 YFSETQ. The CDR3 DNA reads TGCGCCAGCAGCCAGGAGACAGCGCCACCCCTCCACTTT. This codes for CASSQETAPPLHF.

The V call is TRBV2, the J call TRBJ1-3; 8 nucleotides line up with TRBD1. The CDR3 spans 14 residues. V lost 6 bases to trimming and J lost 5 bases; unmatched junction nucleotides: 6. The germline gives CDR1 SNHLY, CDR2 FYNNEI. As DNA, the CDR3 is TGTGCCAGCAGAGGGACAGGAGAACGAAACACCATATATTTT. Translated: CASRGTGERNTIYF.

The genes are TRBV28 and TRBJ2-1; D is possibly TRBD2 (6 bases). The V end was cut by 3 bases, the J end by 7 bases, with 10 bases between. The CDR3 has 13 residues. Germline V CDR1 and CDR2: MDHEN, SYDVKM. Here the CDR3 reads CASSFGGKNEQFF. CDR3 DNA sequence: TGTGCCAGCAGTTTTGGCGGGAAAAATGAGCAGTTCTTC.

This chain uses TRBV20-1 with TRBJ2-3; D is tentatively TRBD1 or TRBD2 (6 bases each). In germline, CDR1 is DFQATT, CDR2 SNEGSKA (reference sequence). V dropped 1 base and J dropped 6 bases, with 17 bases sitting between them. The CDR3 spans 15 residues. CDR3 nucleotides: TGCAGTGCTAGAGTCGACGGGGGCTTGGGGGATACGCAGTATTTT. Amino acid sequence: CSARVDGGLGDTQYF.

The J gene is TRBJ1-6, the V gene TRBV14; weak D call: TRBD1 (6 bases). V lost 2 bases and J 6 bases, leaving 11 bases between the germline ends. The CDR3 consists of 15 residues. Germline V gene sequence: CDR1 SGHDN, CDR2 FVKESK. Here the CDR3 reads CASSQTQGLNSPLHF. The CDR3, as DNA: TGTGCCAGCAGCCAAACCCAGGGGCTTAATTCACCCCTCCACTTT.

V and J are TRBV20-1 and TRBJ1-6, with 10 bases fitting TRBD1. The CDR3 runs to 15 residues. Germline CDR1 is DFQATT and CDR2 is SNEGSKA (reference sequence). With V trimmed by 0 bases and J by 9 bases, 5 bases remained unmatched. CDR3: CSARERTGGSSPLHF. CDR3 nucleotide sequence: TGCAGTGCTAGAGAAAGGACAGGGGGAAGTTCACCCCTCCACTTT.

The chain recombines TRBV2 with TRBJ2-5; 7 nucleotides agree with TRBD2. The junction had 12 bases not matched to a gene; V was cut back by 6 bases and J by 5 bases. The CDR3 runs to 15 residues. Per the germline V gene, CDR1 is SNHLY and CDR2 is FYNNEI. CDR3 in amino acids: CASRGGGGLGETQYF. The DNA of the CDR3 is TGTGCCAGCAGGGGAGGCGGGGGTCTGGGTGAGACCCAGTACTTC.

The chain joins TRBV24-1 to TRBJ1-1, with D perhaps TRBD1 (5 bases). Germline assignment: CDR1 KGHDR and CDR2 SFDVKD. V was pared by 4 bases and J by 8 bases, with 22 bases between. This CDR3 has 16 residues. Here the CDR3 reads CATSDLDRGIYREAFF. The CDR3 DNA reads as TGTGCCACCAGTGACCTGGACCGGGGCATCTATCGGGAAGCTTTCTTT.

V is TRBV11-2 and J is TRBJ1-1; D may be TRBD1 (5 bases). Trimming stripped 5 bases from V and 1 base from J, with 11 bases between. CDR1 SGHAT and CDR2 FQNNGV come from the germline V gene. CDR3 length equals 14 residues. The CDR3 sequence: CASSITDTNTEAFF. Written as DNA, the CDR3 is TGTGCCAGCAGCATAACGGACACGAACACTGAAGCTTTCTTT. Drawing the rest from reference TRBV11-2 and TRBJ1-1, the complete variable domain is EAGVAQSPRYKIIEKRQSVAFWCNPISGHATLYWYQQILGQGPKLLIQFQNNGVVDDSQLPKDRFSAERLKGVDSTLKIQPAKLEDSAVYLCASSITDTNTEAFFGQGTRLTVV.

This rearrangement joins TRBV6-5 to TRBJ1-5, with a weak D call TRBD1 (6 bases). The CDR3 is made up of 16 amino acids. The V gene's germline CDR1 is MNHEY and CDR2 SVGAGI. V lost 4 bases and J lost 6, with 19 bases in between. CDR3 DNA: TGTGCCAGCAGTTCGACGGGGGGCCACGGGGGTCAGCCCCAGCATTTT. Translated: CASSSTGGHGGQPQHF.